This T cell receptor beta chain was captured by sequencing in a study of blood T cell repertoires in COVID-19. At the level of the study: Samples came from the United States, Italy and Spain, spanning acute and convalescent COVID-19.

Participants, about 18 to 90 years old, spanned about 26 US areas. Participants were placed into cohorts based on the clinical history they reported. The method was immunoSEQ multiplex PCR; TCRdb's version includes in-frame clones alone and lacks a portion of them. The repertoire has 350,000 to 450,000 clones, roughly 84% of them found once; the top ten carry around 1.5%. This CDR3 spans 16 amino acids. The chain is built from TRBV21-1 and TRBJ1-5; the D segment call TRBD1 is taken from the table without a DNA check. TRBV21-1 constitutes a pseudogene. The sample taken for sequencing was PBMCs or T cells enriched from blood (not recorded which). This receptor was identified in a woman aged 18-29 years who had been exposed to COVID-19. CDR3 bases: TGTGCCAGCAGCAAAGGGTTGAGACAGGTGAATCAGCCCCAGCATTTT. Protein: CASSKGLRQVNQPQHF.